Detailed here is one T cell receptor beta chain. TCRdb independently ran MiXCR on the reads; one entry per CDR3 protein. The sample yields about 230,000 distinct CDR3 sequences, over 20% seen once. Per germline, CDR1 SGHVS and CDR2 FNYEAQ. The CDR3 sequence is 14 residues long. Trimming removed 5 bases from V and 1 base from J, with 11 bases in between. The source of the sample is a study of T cell repertoires in cytomegalovirus infection. The chain couples TRBV7-6 to TRBJ1-1, with D hard to call. The receptor was derived from a human donor in good health (CMV status not recorded). Some clones in this sample may be carry-over from other donors' samples. The sequenced sample was CD8+ T cells from PBMCs. CDR3 in amino acids: CASSRFAGNTEAFF. CDR3 DNA: TGTGCCAGCAGCCGATTCGCGGGGAACACTGAAGCTTTCTTT.